The 16 T cell receptor beta chains given below trace back to one sample, sequenced in a study of beta chain features in type 1 diabetes. The authors reverse transcribed all of the isolated RNA, so sequencing captured expressed TCRB transcripts. TCRdb's table, derived via immunoSEQ multiplex PCR, lists solely in-frame clones and lacks some. The top ten clones hold 0.55% to 0.75% of a sample with around 150,000 clones, approximately 8.1% of them seen once. The sample taken for sequencing was central memory CD4+ T cells from blood. These receptors came from a man aged 18 to 30 in good health.

This clone was seen a few times. J is TRBJ1-4 and V is TRBV5-1; 12 bases fit TRBD1. The CDR3 sequence is 15 residues long. From germline, CDR1 is SGHRS and CDR2 YFSETQ. V was pared by 4 bases and J by 7 bases, with 5 bases of the junction left unmatched. Here the CDR3 reads CASSLGTGGFEKLFF. In DNA, the CDR3 is TGCGCCAGCAGCCTCGGGACAGGGGGCTTTGAAAAACTGTTTTTT.

Note on this clone: The same CDR3 can be traced to other DNA sequences in this sample. CDR3 bases: TGTGCCAGTAGCGGACAGGGGGCCCACGAGCAGTACTTC. This codes for CASSGQGAHEQYF. The chain carries TRBV19 and TRBJ2-7; 11 bases align to TRBD1. Germline trimming cut 6 bases from V and 5 bases from J; bases unmatched to any gene: 3. The CDR3 is 13 residues long. Germline V lookup: CDR1 LNHDA, CDR2 SQIVND (reference sequence). Based on the CDR3 plus reference TRBV19 and TRBJ2-7, the full variable domain is DGGITQSPKYLFRKEGQNVTLSCEQNLNHDAMYWYRQDPGQGLRLIYYSQIVNDFQKGDIAEGYSVSREKKESFPLTVTSAQKNPTAFYLCASSGQGAHEQYFGPGTRLTVT.

This clone was found a few times. J is TRBJ2-2 and V is TRBV7-2; 10 bases are shared with TRBD2. Unmatched junction bases numbered 2, after V lost 4 bases and J lost 0 bases. This CDR3 comprises 16 residues. Germline loops: CDR1 SGHTA, CDR2 FQGNSA. The CDR3 reads CASSWTSGTNTGELFF. The CDR3 nucleotides read TGTGCCAGCAGCTGGACTAGCGGAACGAACACCGGGGAGCTGTTTTTT.

The genes are TRBV6-5 and TRBJ2-1, with TRBD1 matching 9 bases. This CDR3 region has 15 residues. Unmatched junction bases numbered 8, after V lost 6 bases and J lost 5 bases. Germline-derived CDR1 and CDR2 are MNHEY and SVGAGI. CDR3: CASSRTGTGNNEQFF. CDR3 DNA sequence: TGTGCCAGCAGCAGAACCGGGACAGGGAACAATGAGCAGTTCTTC.

V usage is TRBV30 and J usage is TRBJ2-7; D is undetermined. Deletions cut 5 bases from V and 1 base from J, with 6 bases between. Germline CDR1 is GTSNPN and CDR2 is SVGIG (reference sequence). CDR3 length: 11 residues. The CDR3 is CAWSRSYEQYF. The CDR3 nucleotides are TGTGCCTGGTCACGGTCCTACGAGCAGTACTTC.

This clone was detected ten times or more. This rearrangement joins TRBV6-5 to TRBJ2-4; 7 bases are shared with TRBD2. V trimming: 1 base; J trimming: 5 bases; junction bases outside the gene matches: 5. The germline CDR1 and CDR2 sequences are MNHEY and SVGAGI. The CDR3 is made up of 15 amino acids. CDR3 bases: TGTGCCAGCAGTTACTGGAGGGAGGGAGAAAACATTCAGTACTTC. Its translation: CASSYWREGENIQYF.

This clone was counted a few times. This chain joins TRBV11-2 and TRBJ1-1; no firm D call. The CDR3 is 13 residues long. The V end lost 3 bases, the J end lost 6 bases, and 11 bases lay between the germline ends. The germline V gene encodes CDR1 SGHAT and CDR2 FQNNGV. CDR3 amino acids: CASSFSAAPEAFF. The CDR3 nucleotides read TGTGCCAGCAGCTTTAGCGCTGCCCCTGAAGCTTTCTTT.

This clone has more than one count but fewer than ten. The rearrangement joins TRBV4-1 to TRBJ2-7; the match to TRBD2 covers 10 bases. The CDR3 is 15 residues long. Germline V lookup: CDR1 MGHRA, CDR2 YSYEKL. Losses at the gene ends were 4 bases for V and 5 bases for J; bases not matched to a gene: 8. This CDR3 is CASSREREGTHEQYF. Written as DNA, the CDR3 is TGCGCCAGCAGCCGGGAGCGGGAGGGCACCCACGAGCAGTACTTC.

This clone was picked up a small number of times. The chain couples TRBV23-1 to TRBJ1-5; D unresolved. TRBV23-1 is an ORF, and what it does is uncertain. CDR3 length: 16 residues. V was clipped by 0 bases and J by 4 bases, with 13 bases between them. The CDR3 reads CASSQSLRDVNQPQHF. CDR3 bases: TGCGCCAGCAGTCAATCGTTGCGGGATGTTAATCAGCCCCAGCATTTT.

The rearrangement links TRBV18 to TRBJ2-7, with D perhaps matching TRBD1 (6 bases). Trimming removed 5 bases from V and 2 bases from J, with 13 bases in between. CDR1 and CDR2 from the germline V gene are KGHSH and LQKENI. CDR3 length equals 14 residues. This CDR3 reads CASSGSGTPYEQYF. In nucleotides, the CDR3 is TGTGCCAGCTCAGGATCCGGGACACCCTACGAGCAGTACTTC. Variable domain in full (rest from reference TRBV18 and TRBJ2-7): NAGVMQNPRHLVRRRGQEARLRCSPMKGHSHVYWYRQLPEEGLKFMVYLQKENIIDESGMPKERFSAEFPKEGPSILRIQQVVRGDSAAYFCASSGSGTPYEQYFGPGTRLTVT.

The V gene is TRBV11-2, the J gene TRBJ1-4; no clear D. Trimming took off 1 base at V and 0 bases at J, with 12 bases between the two ends. Looked up from germline, CDR1 is SGHAT and CDR2 is FQNNGV. The CDR3 covers 17 residues. The CDR3: CASSLGSLGATNEKLFF. The CDR3 DNA follows: TGTGCCAGCAGCTTAGGGAGTTTGGGTGCAACTAATGAAAAACTGTTTTTT. Full variable domain (remainder filled in from reference TRBV11-2 and TRBJ1-4): EAGVAQSPRYKIIEKRQSVAFWCNPISGHATLYWYQQILGQGPKLLIQFQNNGVVDDSQLPKDRFSAERLKGVDSTLKIQPAKLEDSAVYLCASSLGSLGATNEKLFFGSGTQLSVL.

This clone was seen many times. This rearrangement joins TRBV7-2 to TRBJ1-2; the D gene is possibly TRBD1 (6 bases). This CDR3 comprises 15 residues. Trimming took 1 base from V and 7 from J, leaving 16 bases between them. Germline V gene sequence: CDR1 SGHTA, CDR2 FQGNSA. This CDR3 is CASSLVSGQTGGYTF. CDR3 in DNA: TGTGCCAGCAGCTTAGTGTCGGGACAAACGGGTGGCTACACCTTC.

This chain uses TRBV27 with TRBJ1-2; TRBD1 is a possible D gene (6 bases). Per the germline V gene, CDR1 is MNHEY and CDR2 is SMNVEV (reference sequence). Trimming cost V 7 bases and J 8 bases, with 26 bases left between them. This CDR3 spans 16 amino acids. Here the CDR3 reads CASTRSPAGATGGYTF. The CDR3 coding sequence is TGTGCCAGCACCCGGAGTCCCGCAGGGGCGACTGGCGGCTACACCTTC.

The chain couples TRBV14 to TRBJ2-1; TRBD2 agrees at 12 bases. Looked up from germline, CDR1 is SGHDN and CDR2 is FVKESK. The CDR3 consists of 17 residues. V was pared by 1 base and J by 7 bases, with 8 bases of the junction left unmatched. CDR3 loop: CASSQVPGLAGLNEQFF. The CDR3 DNA follows: TGTGCCAGCAGCCAAGTCCCGGGACTAGCGGGCCTTAATGAGCAGTTCTTC.

This clone was observed many times. The chain is built from TRBV18 and TRBJ1-5, with 8 bases matching TRBD1. This CDR3 is 15 amino acids long. Germline V gives CDR1 KGHSH, CDR2 LQKENI. V lost 5 bases and J lost 2; bases outside the gene matches: 5. CDR3 loop: CASSGQGQGNQPQHF. CDR3 nucleotide sequence: TGTGCCAGCTCAGGACAGGGTCAGGGCAATCAGCCCCAGCATTTT.

This clone was counted between two and nine times. The V gene is TRBV7-2, the J gene TRBJ2-1; D remains ambiguous. From germline, CDR1 is SGHTA and CDR2 FQGNSA. The CDR3 has 15 residues. Trimming removed 2 bases at V and 0 bases at J, with 8 bases between. The CDR3 spells CASSLTVSSYNEQFF. CDR3 nucleotides: TGTGCCAGCAGCTTAACCGTGAGCTCCTACAATGAGCAGTTCTTC.